Sequencing of this T cell receptor beta chain was carried out in a study of T cell responses to AZD1222 COVID-19 vaccine (dated by TCRdb to the early 2020s). Context from the whole study: AZD1222 recipients given second doses at about 4 weeks or at about 12 weeks were pooled, since spike-specific TCR depth and breadth were not found to differ between the two schedules. TCR sequencing was performed for fewer than 250 trial participants, of whom around 210 were given two doses of AZD1222 and around 26 were given two doses of MenACWY control vaccine. Trial participants were enrolled by age into 18-55, 56-69 and 70-plus year subgroups, with around 140, 26 and 57 TCR-sequenced participants respectively.

The time point label, read with the paper, signifies: baseline before first vaccination. Samples from vaccinated people were obtained from the UK trials COV001 and COV002, which included a single-blind randomized controlled phase 2/3 trial of AZD1222 (ChAdOx1 nCoV-19) in healthy adults. Trial participant PBMC samples were collected at day 0 and day 28 after the second dose for TCRbeta chain sequencing. CDR1 LNHDA and CDR2 SQIVND are derived from the germline V gene (reference sequence). From the cysteine through the phenylalanine, the CDR3 covers 16 amino acids. The sequence is cut down to CDR3 DNA, 48 bases in frame from base 1. V is shortened by 4 bases, J by 4 bases, and the region joining them spans 19 bases. The full study reports these points: Conclusions about previously exposed vaccinees are limited because only 5 or 6 AZD1222 recipients were SARS-CoV-2 seropositive at baseline. Because no samples from the day 14 peak response were available, repertoires could be characterized only after the peak T cell response. The 56-69-year group was small, and its depth increase did not reach significance, likely because of low power. Participants were mostly white British, with more females than males. The authors suggested clonal diversity may have been underestimated. A significant rise in spike-specific TCR breadth and depth was observed after two AZD1222 doses relative to day 0 and relative to MenACWY recipients. CD4 TCRs associated with the vaccine covered the entire spike protein, and the dominant responses were in regions 160-218 and 743-854. Nearly half of unique spike-specific TCRs reportedly recognized epitopes outside regions mutated in the B.1.351 and B.1.1.7 variants.

The CDR3 regions of human TCRbeta chains were analyzed by immunosequencing. Per the original workflow: TCRs in the repertoires were compared against a reference library of SARS-CoV-2-specific TCRs that had been generated with the MIRA antigen-specificity platform. Breadth meant the fraction of unique TCRs that were SARS-CoV-2-associated, whereas depth meant the fraction of total T cells that were SARS-CoV-2-associated. Using the MIRA data, each spike-specific TCR was assigned both to the spike region to which the TCR was reactive and to a CD4 or CD8 class. Log10-transformed breadth and depth values were compared by one-way ANOVA with Sidak's multiple comparisons tests. In TCRdb, the immuneACCESS table is reduced to in-frame sequences with V and J assigned. These tables do not hold every clone; where another copy was compared, an unresolved V gene accounts for under half, and the others remain unexplained. The V and J calls and clone size come from that table; D and trimming were worked out from the DNA. The sample table lists fewer than 120,000 clones, about 88% of them with a count of one. In total, the top ten clones hold around 1.5% of the sample.

A word on this clone: Its target antigen remains unknown. Base qualities are not recorded, but no much larger clone differs from it by a single base.

The material was peripheral blood, obtained on day 0 of AZD1222 vaccination. The sequence was obtained from an adult in good health. The chain uses TRBV19 and TRBJ1-2, with the D gene not clear enough to name. The CDR3 is CASSSRARDPRYGYTF. The base sequence is TGTGCCAGTAGTAGCCGCGCCCGGGATCCCCGCTATGGCTACACCTTC.